Below, one T cell receptor (beta chain) is given with its context. This table comes from immunoSEQ multiplex PCR, and its TCRdb copy is limited to in-frame clones, with some not included. The table has over 250,000 clones, 70% to 90% seen once. The record originates from a study of blood T cell repertoires in COVID-19. This CDR3 region has 13 residues. From germline, CDR1 is MDHEN and CDR2 SYDVKM. Trimming shortened V by 5 bases and J by 4 bases, and 11 bases separated the two germline ends. The clonotype originates from a woman aged 65 to 85 with acute or convalescent COVID-19. The chain employs TRBV28 and TRBJ1-2; D is unclear. Sequenced input: peripheral blood. The CDR3 loop is CASSLPQAYGYTF. The CDR3 bases are TGTGCCAGCAGTCTCCCGCAGGCCTATGGCTACACCTTC.